This T cell receptor beta chain originates from a study of cytomegalovirus exposure and HLA in healthy donors. Whole-study findings and limits: The authors later linked a missense DCLRE1C variant to TCR beta V- and J-gene trimming. Cytomegalovirus status was reportedly diagnosed by the classifier with high sensitivity and specificity.

Both 60 Vbeta primers and 13 Jbeta primers went into the PCR. Under the authors' procedure: Unique TCR beta chains totaled 65 million to 95 million in a later count, with around 11 million of them shared. Here immunoSEQ multiplex PCR was the method, and the copy in TCRdb shows in-frame clones only, minus some. V and J calls and clone size are given by that table; D and trimming were obtained from the DNA. In the table there are under 200,000 clones, roughly 88% of which are singletons. This clone was detected a few times. Its antigen is unknown. With 2 bases removed from V and 7 bases from J, the gap between germline ends came to 13 bases. CDR3 size: 15 residues. Germline loops: CDR1 SGHRS, CDR2 YFSETQ.

The specimen was PBMCs. This receptor was obtained from a man in his forties or fifties in good health and CMV-seropositive. This chain connects TRBV5-1 to TRBJ1-6; D remains unclear. The CDR3 bases are TGCGCCAGCAGCTTAGCCGGGTCCCGAAATTCACCCCTCCACTTT. Translating it yields CASSLAGSRNSPLHF. The whole variable domain, remainder taken from reference TRBV5-1 and TRBJ1-6, is KAGVTQTPRYLIKTRGQQVTLSCSPISGHRSVSWYQQTPGQGLQFLFEYFSETQRNKGNFPGRFSGRQFSNSRSEMNVSTLELGDSALYLCASSLAGSRNSPLHFGNGTRLTVT.